The 2 T cell receptor beta chains in this list originate from one sample, sequenced in a study of T cells after yellow fever vaccination. One entry per CDR3 protein results from TCRdb running MiXCR on the 5' RACE reads. The sample records 28,000 or so distinct CDR3 sequences, 3.5% to 5% being singletons. The sequences come from CD8+ T cells sorted from PBMCs, collected 5 days after the yellow fever booster vaccination. Receptors were obtained from a man aged 25-40 years who received the YFV17D yellow fever vaccine.

This clonotype occurred many times. The J gene is TRBJ2-1, the V gene TRBV6-2 or TRBV6-3; 9 bases agree with TRBD2. Trimming cost V 7 bases and J 4 bases; bases outside gene matches: 5. The V gene's germline CDR1 is MNHEY and CDR2 SVGEGT. CDR3 length: 14 amino acids. The CDR3 nucleotides are TGTGCCAGCAAGTTAACTAGCGGGTACAATGAGCAGTTCTTC. It specifies CASKLTSGYNEQFF.

There are many counts of this clonotype. This chain links TRBV20-1 with TRBJ2-2; possible D gene TRBD1, 5 bases. Trimming left V 0 bases short and J 6 bases short, with 14 bases between. Looked up from germline, CDR1 is DFQATT and CDR2 is SNEGSKA (reference sequence). This CDR3 has 15 residues. The CDR3 region is CSARDINQGSGELFF. In DNA, the CDR3 is TGCAGTGCTAGAGACATAAACCAGGGATCCGGGGAGCTGTTTTTT.